One and the same sample provided the 3 T cell receptor beta chains below, sequenced in a study of regulatory T cells in long-lasting Graves disease. Time point indicated: newly diagnosed GD, antithyroid drugs for less than 3 months. Scientists built the TCR library using RNA that was extracted from PBMCs. Building of the TCR beta libraries involved iRepertoire HTBI primers and Arm-PCR of CDR3 regions. One entry per CDR3 protein, called by TCRdb with MiXCR from the multiplex PCR reads. The table includes approximately 470,000 distinct CDR3 sequences, 16% detected once. This sample also appeared in a second study, on T cells in Graves' hyperthyroidism and ophthalmopathy.

Sequencing used peripheral blood mononuclear cells (PBMCs), obtained at new diagnosis, from a patient treated with antithyroid drugs. The receptors stem from a man aged 40-49 years with Graves disease.

This clonotype was observed many times. V is TRBV5-1 and J is TRBJ2-1; D is possibly TRBD2 (7 bases). Germline CDR1 and CDR2: SGHRS and YFSETQ. The CDR3 has 16 residues. V was cut by 3 bases and J by 6 bases, with 19 bases left in between. The CDR3 region is CASSSGGAGFRNEQFF. CDR3 DNA: TGCGCCAGCAGCTCTGGGGGGGCGGGATTTCGCAATGAGCAGTTCTTC.

This chain joins TRBV10-3 and TRBJ2-5; D unresolved. Germline lookup yields CDR1 ENHRY and CDR2 SYGVKD. V lost 3 bases and J lost 4, with 6 bases in between. The CDR3 extends over 12 amino acids. The CDR3 loop reads CAISEGSETQYF. For the CDR3, the DNA is TGTGCCATCAGTGAAGGTTCAGAGACCCAGTACTTC.

This clonotype was observed a few times. The chain couples TRBV10-2 to TRBJ2-3; 12 bases map to TRBD2. Germline CDR1 and CDR2: WSHSY and SAAADI. With V trimmed by 10 bases and J by 5 bases, 4 bases remained unmatched. This CDR3 region has 13 residues. For the CDR3, the DNA is TGCGCCATCAAACTAGCGGGAGGAGATACGCAGTATTTT. Protein sequence: CAIKLAGGDTQYF.